Listed below are T cell receptor beta chains from one sample, sequenced in a study of blood T cell repertoires in COVID-19. Repertoires were generated with immunoSEQ multiplex PCR, while TCRdb's copy carries only in-frame clones and drops some. The sample has about 200,000 clones; 65% to 90% are singletons. Sequenced: PBMCs or T cells enriched from blood (not recorded which). Receptors originate from a woman aged 40 to 49 with acute COVID-19. Each CDR3 is given with its conserved first and last residue. The order of the fields is clone size, J gene, V gene, D gene, CDR3 protein, CDR3 DNA. The D gene is left open where the match is weak. Rows may omit the clone size; those that give it use once, few, many or a size class.

NA | TRBJ2-6 | TRBV19 | NA | CASSTGGSVSGANVLTF | TGTGCCAGTAGTACCGGTGGTTCCGTGTCTGGGGCCAACGTCCTGACTTTC
NA | TRBJ2-1 | TRBV2 | NA | CASTSGENNEQFF | TGTGCCAGCACGTCAGGCGAAAACAATGAGCAGTTCTTC
NA | TRBJ2-2 | TRBV6-4 | TRBD2 | CASSKGLAGNTGELFF | TGTGCCAGCAGTAAGGGACTAGCGGGAAACACCGGGGAGCTGTTTTTT
NA | TRBJ2-3 | TRBV2 | TRBD1 | CASSAQGARTDTQYF | TGTGCCAGCAGTGCGCAGGGGGCCAGAACAGATACGCAGTATTTT
NA | TRBJ1-1 | TRBV5-8 | TRBD1 | CASSPQGAREAFF | TGTGCCAGCAGCCCCCAGGGGGCTAGGGAAGCTTTCTTT
NA | TRBJ1-2 | TRBV5-4 | NA | CASSFQGSSYGYTF | TGTGCCAGCAGCTTTCAGGGGAGCTCCTATGGCTACACCTTC
NA | TRBJ2-1 | TRBV5-1 | TRBD2 | CASSSRLAGDNEQFF | TGCGCCAGCAGCTCAAGACTAGCGGGGGACAATGAGCAGTTCTTC
few | TRBJ1-1 | TRBV6-6 | TRBD1 | CASSQEPPHRDSQNLNTEAFF | TGTGCCAGCAGTCAGGAGCCTCCGCACCGGGACAGCCAAAACCTTAACACTGAAGCTTTCTTT
once | TRBJ2-1 | TRBV29-1 | TRBD2 | CSALDPRAQAVGTSLSYNEQFF | TGCAGCGCCCTCGACCCCCGGGCCCAAGCCGTCGGGACTAGCCTTTCCTACAATGAGCAGTTCTTC
NA | TRBJ1-1 | TRBV19 | NA | CASNWRSLDTEAFF | TGTGCCAGTAATTGGAGGTCTTTGGACACTGAAGCTTTCTTT
NA | TRBJ2-7 | TRBV5-4 | NA | CASSSQGGGYEQYF | TGTGCCAGCAGCTCCCAGGGAGGGGGCTACGAGCAGTACTTC
NA | TRBJ1-5 | TRBV28 | TRBD1 | CASSHGQVVPPERPQHF | TGTGCCAGCAGCCATGGACAGGTGGTTCCACCCGAGCGGCCCCAGCATTTT
NA | TRBJ1-1 | TRBV2 | NA | CASRMMPRTEAFF | TGTGCCAGCAGGATGATGCCTAGGACTGAAGCTTTCTTT
few | TRBJ1-5 | TRBV7-9 | NA | CASSPKDSPHQPQHF | TGTGCCAGCAGCCCGAAGGACAGCCCTCATCAGCCCCAGCATTTT
NA | TRBJ1-3 | TRBV6-5 | NA | CASSRVSGNTIYF | TGTGCCAGCAGTCGGGTTTCTGGAAACACCATATATTTT
few | TRBJ1-6 | TRBV27 | TRBD1 | CASSLSNRGPYNSPLHF | TGTGCCAGCAGTTTATCGAATAGGGGGCCTTATAATTCACCCCTCCACTTT
once | TRBJ2-3 | TRBV7-9 | TRBD1 | CASSLGTGGADTQYF | TGTGCCAGCAGCCTGGGGACAGGGGGCGCAGATACGCAGTATTTT
NA | TRBJ1-2 | TRBV4-3 | NA | CASSQEWASRVRDGYTF | TGCGCCAGCAGCCAAGAATGGGCCTCTCGTGTGAGGGATGGCTACACCTTC
once | TRBJ2-1 | TRBV6-2/TRBV6-3 | TRBD2 | CASSYSGGSGHNEQFF | TGTGCCAGCAGTTACTCAGGCGGGAGTGGACACAATGAGCAGTTCTTC
NA | TRBJ2-7 | TRBV21-1 | NA | CAKGGCREQYF | TGTGCCAAAGGCGGCTGCCGGGAGCAGTACTTC
once | TRBJ2-1 | TRBV4-2 | NA | CASSKTGTPSSYNEQFF | TGTGCCAGCAGCAAAACTGGGACTCCGAGCTCCTACAATGAGCAGTTCTTC
NA | TRBJ1-5 | TRBV6-6 | NA | CASSGSTVQISNQPQHF | TGTGCCAGCAGTGGATCGACAGTTCAAATATCCAATCAGCCCCAGCATTTT
NA | TRBJ1-2 | TRBV6-5 | TRBD1 | CASRRDSSNYGYTF | TGTGCCAGCAGACGGGACAGTTCGAACTATGGCTACACCTTC